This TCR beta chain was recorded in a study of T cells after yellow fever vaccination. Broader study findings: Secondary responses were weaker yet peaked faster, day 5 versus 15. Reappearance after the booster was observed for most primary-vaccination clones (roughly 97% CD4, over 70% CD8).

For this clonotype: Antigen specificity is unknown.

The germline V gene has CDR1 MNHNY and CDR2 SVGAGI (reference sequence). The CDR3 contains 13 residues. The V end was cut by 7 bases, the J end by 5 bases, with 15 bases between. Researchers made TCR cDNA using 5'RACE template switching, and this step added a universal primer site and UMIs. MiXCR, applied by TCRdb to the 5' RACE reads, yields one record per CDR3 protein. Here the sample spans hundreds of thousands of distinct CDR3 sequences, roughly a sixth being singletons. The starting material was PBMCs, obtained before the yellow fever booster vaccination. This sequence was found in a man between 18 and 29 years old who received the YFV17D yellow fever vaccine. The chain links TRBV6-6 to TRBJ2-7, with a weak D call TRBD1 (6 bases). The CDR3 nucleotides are TGTGCCAGCACAGAACAGGGAGACGACGAGCAGTACTTC. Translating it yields CASTEQGDDEQYF.